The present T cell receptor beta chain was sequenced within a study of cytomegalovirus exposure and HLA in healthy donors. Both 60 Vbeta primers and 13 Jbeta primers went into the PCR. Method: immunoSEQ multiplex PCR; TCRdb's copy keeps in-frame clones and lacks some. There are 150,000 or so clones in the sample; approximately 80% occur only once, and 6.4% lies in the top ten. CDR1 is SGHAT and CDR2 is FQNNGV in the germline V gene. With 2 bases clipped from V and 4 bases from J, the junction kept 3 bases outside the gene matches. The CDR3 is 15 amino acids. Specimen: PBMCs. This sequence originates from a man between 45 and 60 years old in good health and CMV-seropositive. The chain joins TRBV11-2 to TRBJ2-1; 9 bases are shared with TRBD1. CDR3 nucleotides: TGTGCCAGCAGCTTAAGGGACAGGGAATACAATGAGCAGTTCTTC. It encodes CASSLRDREYNEQFF.